The TCR beta chain described here comes from a study of T-cell reconstitution after alpha-beta-depleted transplantation in children. Overall study findings and caveats: After transplant, high TCRbeta diversity at day 60 in some patients arose from surviving recipient T cells and thymic progenitors. Newly produced T cells mostly accounted for T-cell counts and diversity one year post-transplant. About two months after transplant, alpha-beta T cells reportedly came from several hundred expanded graft clones.

The germline V gene has CDR1 DFQATT and CDR2 SNEGSKA (reference sequence). V shed 1 base, J shed 7 bases, and the junction held 3 bases outside the gene matches. The CDR3 extends over 14 amino acids. The authors prepared the TCRbeta library with unique molecular identifiers. Each CDR3 protein gets one entry after TCRdb re-called the PCR reads with MiXCR. This sample has around 270,000 distinct CDR3 sequences, with around 7.1% found just once. This clonotype was detected many times. Its antigen is still unknown. The rearrangement joins TRBV20-1 to TRBJ1-5; 11 nucleotides line up with TRBD1. The material sequenced was peripheral blood, taken 360 days after TCRalphabeta/CD19-depleted stem cell transplant. The TCR was taken from a female patient under 10 years old who had a stem cell transplant for Fanconi anemia, so the T cells may come from the graft donor. CDR3 region: CSARGTGGVQPQHF. CDR3 coding DNA: TGCAGTGCTAGAGGGACAGGGGGCGTACAGCCCCAGCATTTT.